Below are 5 T cell receptor beta chains sequenced from a single sample in a study of T cell responses to AZD1222 COVID-19 vaccine (dated by TCRdb to 2020 to 2023). Interpreted using the paper, the time point label stands for: baseline before first vaccination. The library was built by means of the immunoSEQ multiplex PCR assay. Drawn from immuneACCESS, this table holds only the in-frame rearrangements with V and J called that TCRdb kept. Clones are partly lost; checked studies trace under half to an unresolved V gene and leave the rest unexplained. In all, the sample holds some 180,000 clones, and roughly 92% of those were seen once. Around 9.3% of the sample is held by the ten biggest clonotypes. The specimen comprised peripheral blood, sampled on day 0 of AZD1222 vaccination. Source of these receptors: an adult in good health.

V usage is TRBV28 and J usage is TRBJ1-1; D is unclear. This CDR3 comprises 14 residues. V lost 6 bases and J 5 bases, leaving 16 bases between the germline ends. From germline, CDR1 is MDHEN and CDR2 SYDVKM. The CDR3 DNA reads TGTGCCAGCAGCCCCGTCCCGTTACAGACTGAAGCTTTCTTT. This gives the protein CASSPVPLQTEAFF.

The chain combines TRBV5-1 with TRBJ2-7; TRBD1 agrees at 9 bases. The germline gives CDR1 SGHRS, CDR2 YFSETQ. CDR3 size: 15 residues. J lost 5 bases, V lost 4 bases, and 10 bases had no gene match. CDR3 residues: CASSHAGQGGDEQYF. CDR3 coding DNA: TGCGCCAGCAGCCACGCGGGACAGGGAGGCGACGAGCAGTACTTC.

The chain links TRBV28 to TRBJ2-1; D uncertain. This CDR3 spans 12 amino acids. V was trimmed by 5 bases and J by 7 bases, leaving 9 bases between them. Germline V gives CDR1 MDHEN, CDR2 SYDVKM. The CDR3 bases are TGTGCCAGCAGTACCTCTTTTAATGAGCAGTTCTTC. It specifies CASSTSFNEQFF.

The gene calls are TRBV4-1 and TRBJ2-1, with 7 bases lining up with TRBD2. J was trimmed by 0 bases and V by 3 bases; bases with no gene match: 8. The CDR3 has 17 residues. The V gene's germline CDR1 is MGHRA and CDR2 YSYEKL. For the CDR3, the DNA is TGCGCCAGCAGCCATCGCGAGCGGGGTAGCTCCTACAATGAGCAGTTCTTC. It translates to CASSHRERGSSYNEQFF.

J is TRBJ2-3 and V is TRBV7-8; 10 bases are a match to TRBD1. The CDR3 contains 15 residues. Looked up from germline, CDR1 is SGHVS and CDR2 is FQNEAQ. Trimming cost V 5 bases and J 4 bases; bases outside gene matches: 6. The CDR3 DNA follows: TGTGCCAGCAGCCCAGACAGGGGGCGCGCAGATACGCAGTATTTT. This sequence encodes CASSPDRGRADTQYF.